A selection of T cell receptor beta chains follows, all from one sample in a study of T cells in Graves' hyperthyroidism and ophthalmopathy. Each CDR3 protein gets one entry after TCRdb re-called the multiplex PCR reads with MiXCR. The sample has about 530,000 distinct CDR3 sequences, 17% seen once. The sample taken for sequencing was blood. These receptors were collected from a woman between 18 and 29 years old with Graves' ophthalmopathy. Each CDR3 is given with its conserved first and last residue. D genes are given only for firm matches. The size field is filled for only some rows; it gives once, few, many or a size class.

CDR3 protein: CASSRGGEWDEQFF
CDR3 DNA: TGTGCCAGCTCACGGGGGGGCGAATGGGATGAGCAGTTCTTC
D gene: -
J gene: TRBJ2-1
clone size: few
V gene: TRBV18

CDR3 protein: CASSLVEAPTGSYTEAFF
CDR3 DNA: TGTGCCAGCAGCTTGGTTGAGGCTCCGACAGGGTCGTACACTGAAGCTTTCTTT
D gene: TRBD1
J gene: TRBJ1-1
clone size: many
V gene: TRBV5-6

CDR3 protein: CASSYSGGAGELFF
CDR3 DNA: TGTGCCAGCAGTTACTCGGGGGGGGCCGGGGAGCTGTTTTTT
D gene: TRBD2
J gene: TRBJ2-2
clone size: few
V gene: TRBV6-5

CDR3 protein: CSASTGTSGSNEQFF
CDR3 DNA: TGCAGTGCTAGTACCGGGACTAGCGGGAGCAATGAGCAGTTCTTC
D gene: TRBD2
J gene: TRBJ2-1
clone size: many
V gene: TRBV20-1

CDR3 protein: CASSVGLAGMSQETQYF
CDR3 DNA: TGCGCCAGCAGTGTAGGACTAGCGGGGATGTCCCAAGAGACCCAGTACTTC
D gene: TRBD2
J gene: TRBJ2-5
clone size: -
V gene: TRBV4-1

CDR3 protein: CASSYSRQGADTQYF
CDR3 DNA: TGTGCCAGCAGTTACTCTAGGCAGGGGGCAGATACGCAGTATTTT
D gene: TRBD1
J gene: TRBJ2-3
clone size: many
V gene: TRBV6-6

CDR3 protein: CSVDTGMNTEAFF
CDR3 DNA: TGCAGCGTTGACACAGGGATGAACACTGAAGCTTTCTTT
D gene: -
J gene: TRBJ1-1
clone size: -
V gene: TRBV29-1

CDR3 protein: CASSEEGGGETQYF
CDR3 DNA: TGTGCCAGCAGTGAAGAGGGGGGCGGTGAGACCCAGTACTTC
D gene: -
J gene: TRBJ2-5
clone size: -
V gene: TRBV2

CDR3 protein: CASSYSRTGSTGAFF
CDR3 DNA: TGTGCCAGCAGTTACTCGAGGACAGGCAGCACTGGAGCTTTCTTT
D gene: TRBD1
J gene: TRBJ1-1
clone size: -
V gene: TRBV6-6

CDR3 protein: CASSLAGELGDGYTF
CDR3 DNA: TGTGCCAGCAGCTTAGCCGGCGAGCTTGGGGATGGCTACACCTTC
D gene: -
J gene: TRBJ1-2
clone size: -
V gene: TRBV11-1